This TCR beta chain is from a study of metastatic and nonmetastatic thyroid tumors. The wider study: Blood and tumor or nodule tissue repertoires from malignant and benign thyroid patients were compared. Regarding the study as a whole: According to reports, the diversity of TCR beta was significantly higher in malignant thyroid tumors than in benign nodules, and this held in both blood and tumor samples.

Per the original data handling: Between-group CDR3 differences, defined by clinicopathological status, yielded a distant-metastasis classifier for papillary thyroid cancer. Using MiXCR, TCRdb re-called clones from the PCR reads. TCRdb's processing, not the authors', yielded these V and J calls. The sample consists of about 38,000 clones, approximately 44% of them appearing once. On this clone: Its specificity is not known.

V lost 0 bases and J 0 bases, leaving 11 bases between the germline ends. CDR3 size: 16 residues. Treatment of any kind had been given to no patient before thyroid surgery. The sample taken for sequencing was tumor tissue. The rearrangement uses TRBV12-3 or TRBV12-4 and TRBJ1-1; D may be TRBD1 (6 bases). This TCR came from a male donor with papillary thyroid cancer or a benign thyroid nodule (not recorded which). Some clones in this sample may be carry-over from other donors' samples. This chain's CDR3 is CASSLAGTFMNTEAFF. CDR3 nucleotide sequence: TGTGCCAGCAGTTTAGCCGGGACATTCATGAACACTGAAGCTTTCTTT.